The sequence of this T cell receptor beta chain was determined in a study of spatial heterogeneity in lung cancer (dated by TCRdb to the late 2010s). Describing the broader study: More beta-chain than alpha-chain transcripts were consistently detected, likely reflecting higher beta-chain transcript abundance. In non-small cell lung cancer, the study quantitatively compared TCR alpha and beta repertoires across several tumor regions, matched nontumor lung, and blood. TCR transcript counts in tumor regions correlated strongly with a T cell transcriptional module score from matched bulk RNA-seq. In the raw uncorrected reads, each unique combination of TCR and UMI appeared more than ten times on average. At surgery, 220 tumor regions, around 67 matched nontumor lung samples and 45 to 60 PBMC samples were TCR-sequenced for both alpha and beta chains. Nonsynonymous mutation counts, determined by whole-exome sequencing of tumor tissue, were related to TCR repertoire features. The full study reports these points: Confirming at a functional level the hypothesis that regional TCRs recognize regional mutations was considered to require additional single-cell paired TCR alpha and beta sequencing. Counts of ubiquitous and regional expanded TCRs were found to correlate with counts of ubiquitous and regional nonsynonymous mutations, respectively. The number of expanded intratumoral alpha and beta TCRs correlated with the tumor nonsynonymous mutation count. TCR-seq coverage of tumor T cells was estimated to be only roughly 7% for alpha chains and more than 11% for beta chains.

This clonotype has at least ten counts. The specificity of this receptor is unknown. The record has no base qualities; no much larger clone is one base away. For a library built for alpha chains, this beta chain is a stray read; little rests on its size. V is reduced by 2 bases and J by 1 base, leaving a spacing of 8 bases between them. CDR1 and CDR2 are read off the germline V gene (reference sequence) as LGHDT and YNNKEL. The CDR3 has 14 amino acids, counting the end cysteine and phenylalanine. Only CDR3 DNA is held: 42 bases, read in frame from base 1. Library method: 5' RACE. The sample was run on a NextSeq 500. In the TCR library protocol, a unique molecular identifier was attached to each TCR cDNA molecule so that PCR and sequencing errors could be corrected. Regarding the original processing steps: TCR identification, UMI-based error correction and CDR3 extraction were all carried out with Decombinator tools. TCRs above a frequency of 2 per 1,000, corresponding to the top 1% of the tumor frequency distribution, were defined as expanded. Expanded tumor TCRs statistically deemed absent (corrected P<0.05) from at least one tumor region were classed as regional, and all other expanded tumor TCRs were classed as ubiquitous. Rényi diversity was computed with the R vegan package after subsampling each repertoire 100 times to 5,000 TCRs. CDR3 similarity networks were constructed using string-kernel similarity of amino acid triplets, with links drawn between CDR3s whose pairwise similarity was above 0.82. TCRdb reprocessed the public reads (quality trimming at Q25 with fastp, clone calling with MiXCR) and kept in-frame beta chains. Each record represents a unique CDR3 protein, reported with the most common genes and DNA among its rows. TCRdb assigned the V and J calls; the authors' analysis was not used. The sample table shows approximately 9,500 distinct CDR3 sequences, and more than 10% are seen once. The ten largest clones represent under 12% of the sample.

The time point tag for this specimen amounts to: sample taken at primary tumor resection. Donors were 70 or so patients with early-stage, untreated non-small cell lung cancer from the lung TRACERx cohort. Without any cell sorting, TCR sequencing was performed on whole RNA extracted either from tumor and nontumor lung tissue or from cryopreserved PBMC samples. Only patients with enough RNA available from two or more tumor regions were chosen for TCR sequencing. A lung pathologist reviewed the tumor and adjacent nontumor lung specimens before the specimens were selected. This sequence originates from a male donor with early-stage non-small cell lung cancer. Sequenced here: lung tumor tissue, sampled at surgery. Recombination joined TRBV3-1 with TRBJ1-1, with no D gene named confidently. The CDR3 sequence is CASSQKVWNTEAFF. The DNA sequence is as follows: TGTGCCAGCAGCCAAAAGGTATGGAACACTGAAGCTTTCTTT.